This T cell receptor (beta chain) appears in the sequencing data of a study of control samples from healthy donors and cancer patients. This CDR3 contains 13 residues. Trimming took 6 bases from V and 4 from J; bases not matched to a gene: 4. CDR1 and CDR2 (germline): MDHEN, SYDVKM. The repertoire was sequenced with immunoSEQ multiplex PCR; TCRdb's copy has only in-frame clones and lacks some. The sample yields about 110,000 clones, roughly 90% seen once. This sequence originates from a woman aged 55-69 years with lung cancer. Sequenced input: PBMCs. The chain couples TRBV28 to TRBJ2-7; 9 nucleotides agree with TRBD1. The DNA for the CDR3 is TGTGCCAGCAGGGGACAGGGATCGTACGAGCAGTACTTC. Translating it yields CASRGQGSYEQYF.